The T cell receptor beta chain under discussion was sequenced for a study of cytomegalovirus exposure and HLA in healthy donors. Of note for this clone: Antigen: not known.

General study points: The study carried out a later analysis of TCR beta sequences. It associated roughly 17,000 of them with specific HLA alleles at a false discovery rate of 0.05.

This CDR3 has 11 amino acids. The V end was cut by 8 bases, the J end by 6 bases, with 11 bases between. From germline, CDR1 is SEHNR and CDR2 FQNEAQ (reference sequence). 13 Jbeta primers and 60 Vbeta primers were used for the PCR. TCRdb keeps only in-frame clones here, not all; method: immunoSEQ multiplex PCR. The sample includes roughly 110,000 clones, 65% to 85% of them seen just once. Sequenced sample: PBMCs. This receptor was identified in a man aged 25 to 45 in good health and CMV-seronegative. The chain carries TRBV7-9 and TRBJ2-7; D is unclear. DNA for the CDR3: TGTGCCAGCCAAGAAACTCGCGAGCAGTACTTC. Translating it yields CASQETREQYF.